This paragraph covers one T cell receptor beta chain sequence. PCR amplification relied on 60 Vbeta primers (plus 13 Jbeta primers). Only in-frame clones appear in the TCRdb table, and some are missing; sequencing was by immunoSEQ multiplex PCR. The table lists some 140,000 clones, about four fifths of them singletons. This specimen comes from a study of cytomegalovirus exposure and HLA in healthy donors. Germline V lookup: CDR1 SGHRS, CDR2 YFSETQ. CDR3 length equals 11 residues. V was trimmed by 8 bases and J by 13 bases, leaving 16 bases between them. Sequencing used PBMCs. V and J are TRBV5-1 and TRBJ2-1; perhaps TRBD2 as D (6 bases). This TCR came from a man younger than 45 in good health and CMV-seronegative. This CDR3 reads CASRTSIVQFF. CDR3 in DNA: TGCGCCAGTAGAACTAGCATCGTTCAGTTCTTC.